These 21 T cell receptor beta chains share one sample of origin, sequenced in a study of T cell responses to AZD1222 COVID-19 vaccine. Libraries were prepared by immunoSEQ multiplex PCR; TCRdb keeps only in-frame clonotypes and omits some of them. The table lists about 160,000 clones, 90% of them singletons. The material sequenced was peripheral blood, taken on day 0 of AZD1222 vaccination. The receptor source for this set is an adult in good health.

The chain couples TRBV5-1 to TRBJ2-1; no clear D gene. Between the trimmed V and J ends, which lost 0 bases and 2 bases, there was a span of 9 bases. The CDR3 totals 15 residues. Per the germline V gene, CDR1 is SGHRS and CDR2 is YFSETQ. The CDR3 sequence: CASSLAGLAYNEQFF. The DNA for the CDR3 is TGCGCCAGCAGCTTGGCCGGTTTGGCCTACAATGAGCAGTTCTTC.

The chain combines TRBV7-3 with TRBJ1-5; D gene unclear. Per germline, CDR1 SGHTA and CDR2 FQGTGA. The CDR3 has 13 residues. V lost 1 base and J lost 8, with 9 bases in between. CDR3 sequence reads: CASSLNSGEPQHF. Written as DNA, the CDR3 is TGTGCCAGCAGCTTAAATAGTGGAGAGCCCCAGCATTTT.

The chain couples TRBV4-3 to TRBJ1-2; D gene uncertain. CDR3 length equals 13 residues. Germline CDR1 LGHNA, CDR2 YSLEER. Trimming cost V 1 base and J 5 bases, with 8 bases left between them. The CDR3 nucleotides are TGCGCCAGCAGCCAAGGGACGGATTATGGCTACACCTTC. It yields the protein CASSQGTDYGYTF.

This rearrangement joins TRBV6-5 to TRBJ1-1, with 7 bases lining up with TRBD1. Trimming cost V 5 bases and J 1 base; bases outside gene matches: 4. The CDR3 consists of 14 residues. Germline-derived CDR1 and CDR2 are MNHEY and SVGAGI. Here the CDR3 reads CASSKQGPNTEAFF. CDR3 nucleotide sequence: TGTGCCAGCAGTAAACAGGGGCCGAACACTGAAGCTTTCTTT.

In its sample, this clone was seen once. The chain employs TRBV27 and TRBJ1-5, with D possibly matching TRBD1 (6 bases). The germline V gene encodes CDR1 MNHEY and CDR2 SMNVEV (reference sequence). Trimming took off 4 bases at V and 2 bases at J, with 12 bases between the two ends. The CDR3 length is 15 residues. CDR3 sequence (DNA): TGTGCCAGCAGTTGGGGCAGGGGTGGCAATCAGCCCCAGCATTTT. Translated, it gives CASSWGRGGNQPQHF.

On this clone itself: Within the sample, other DNA sequences also encode this same CDR3. This chain joins TRBV6-5 and TRBJ1-1, with D hard to call. Germline CDR1 is MNHEY and CDR2 is SVGAGI. CDR3 length: 15 residues. V lost 0 bases, J lost 2 bases, and 10 bases lay in between. The CDR3 DNA sequence: TGTGCCAGCAGTTACTCGCCTGATGGAAACACTGAAGCTTTCTTT. Translated: CASSYSPDGNTEAFF.

Comment on this clone: One end of the junction varies from germline; a read error may be responsible. The V and J genes are TRBV7-8 and TRBJ1-1, with D possibly TRBD1 on 6 matching bases. The CDR3 is made up of 15 amino acids. CDR1 and CDR2 (germline): SGHVS, FQNEAQ. The CDR3 DNA is TGTGCCAGCAGCTCAGGGGCTCGGGGGAACGCTGAAGCTTTCTTT. It translates to CASSSGARGNAEAFF.

J is TRBJ2-3 and V is TRBV28; TRBD2 agrees at 7 bases. Germline CDR1 is MDHEN and CDR2 is SYDVKM. The CDR3 sequence is 15 residues long. V trimming: 3 bases; J trimming: 4 bases; junction bases outside the gene matches: 7. CDR3: CASSLSSGGPDTQYF. The DNA of the CDR3 is TGTGCCAGCAGTTTGTCTAGCGGTGGCCCAGATACGCAGTATTTT.

This chain links TRBV15 with TRBJ1-4; D is possibly TRBD1 (6 bases). V lost 5 bases, J lost 0 bases, and 7 bases lay in between. Germline lookup yields CDR1 LNHNV and CDR2 YYDKDF (reference sequence). The CDR3 is 14 residues long. For the CDR3, the DNA is TGTGCCACCAGCGCAGGGGCAACTAATGAAAAACTGTTTTTT. This translates into CATSAGATNEKLFF.

The CDR3: CASSLVVNSPLHF. CDR3 nucleotides: TGTGCCAGCAGTTTAGTGGTTAATTCACCCCTCCACTTT. The rearrangement links TRBV27 to TRBJ1-6; D gene unclear. V was cut by 2 bases and J by 6 bases, with 5 bases left in between. The CDR3 is 13 residues long. Germline assignment: CDR1 MNHEY and CDR2 SMNVEV (reference sequence).

The chain recombines TRBV28 with TRBJ1-5, with D tentatively TRBD1 (5 bases). CDR1 is MDHEN, CDR2 SYDVKM, per germline. With 6 bases removed from V and 7 bases from J, the gap between germline ends came to 25 bases. There are 17 residues in the CDR3. The CDR3 here is CASRVHDVMVGDQPQHF. CDR3 DNA: TGTGCCAGCAGGGTACACGATGTCATGGTGGGGGACCAGCCCCAGCATTTT.

The chain combines TRBV6-2 or TRBV6-3 with TRBJ2-3; the match to TRBD2 covers 8 bases. The germline gives CDR1 MNHEY, CDR2 SVGEGT. V dropped 0 bases and J dropped 6; count of bases not matched to a gene: 14. The CDR3 loop spans 18 amino acids. The CDR3 sequence is CASSYSTSGGLSPDTQYF. The CDR3 DNA sequence: TGTGCCAGCAGTTACTCGACCAGCGGGGGTCTCTCTCCCGATACGCAGTATTTT.

This clone showed up just once. The chain joins TRBV7-8 to TRBJ1-2; D possibly corresponds to TRBD1 (5 bases). Between the trimmed V and J ends, which lost 2 bases and 0 bases, there was a span of 7 bases. CDR3 length: 14 residues. CDR1 and CDR2 (germline): SGHVS, FQNEAQ. CDR3 amino acids: CASSLQDTNYGYTF. DNA of the CDR3: TGTGCCAGCAGCTTACAGGACACTAACTATGGCTACACCTTC.

V is TRBV19 and J is TRBJ2-4, with D perhaps matching TRBD2 (6 bases). V was trimmed by 3 bases and J by 3 bases, leaving 12 bases between them. CDR3 length: 15 amino acids. Germline V CDR1 and CDR2: LNHDA, SQIVND (reference sequence). The CDR3 spells CASSMEGRGKNIQYF. CDR3 bases: TGTGCCAGTAGTATGGAGGGGCGGGGCAAAAACATTCAGTACTTC.

The rearrangement joins TRBV11-2 to TRBJ2-3, with D possibly matching TRBD2 (5 bases). Trimming took 1 base from V and 1 from J, leaving 9 bases between them. Germline CDR1 is SGHAT and CDR2 is FQNNGV. This CDR3 is 15 amino acids long. CDR3 sequence: CASSLVRRGTDTQYF. The CDR3 DNA reads as TGTGCCAGCAGCTTAGTAAGGCGGGGCACAGATACGCAGTATTTT.

This clone was seen just once. The genes are TRBV6-5 and TRBJ1-2; D unclear. Germline values: CDR1 MNHEY, CDR2 SVGAGI. The V end was cut by 3 bases, the J end by 4 bases, with 12 bases between. The length of the CDR3 is 14 residues. The CDR3 protein is CASSYGGEAYGYTF. DNA for the CDR3: TGTGCCAGCAGTTATGGCGGGGAGGCCTATGGCTACACCTTC.

This clone was counted between two and nine times. The rearrangement uses TRBV28 and TRBJ1-1; no reliable D call. There are 12 residues in the CDR3. The germline gives CDR1 MDHEN, CDR2 SYDVKM. Trimming removed 5 bases from V and 8 bases from J, with 12 bases in between. CDR3 DNA sequence: TGTGCCAGCAGTAATGGTGGATTGGAAGCTTTCTTT. It yields the protein CASSNGGLEAFF. Variable domain in full (rest from reference TRBV28 and TRBJ1-1): DVKVTQSSRYLVKRTGEKVFLECVQDMDHENMFWYRQDPGLGLRLIYFSYDVKMKEKGDIPEGYSVSREKKERFSLILESASTNQTSMYLCASSNGGLEAFFGQGTRLTVV.

Turning to this clone: A read error may produce the germline difference seen at one junction end. This rearrangement joins TRBV7-8 to TRBJ1-5, with D possibly being TRBD1 (5 bases). CDR1 is SGHVS, CDR2 FQNEAQ, per germline. There are 15 residues in the CDR3. The CDR3 coding sequence is TGTGCCAGCAGCTTAGCCCGCCGGGGCAACCAGCCCCAGCATTTT. Translation gives CASSLARRGNQPQHF. The full variable domain, in which reference TRBV7-8 and TRBJ1-5 provide the parts outside the CDR3, is GAGVSQSPRYKVAKRGQDVALRCDPISGHVSLFWYQQALGQGPEFLTYFQNEAQLDKSGLPSDRFFAERPEGSVSTLKIQRTQQEDSAVYLCASSLARRGNQPQHFGDGTRLSIL.

This rearrangement joins TRBV6-5 to TRBJ2-2; D tentatively reads TRBD1 or TRBD2 (7 bases each). CDR3 length equals 14 residues. Per germline, CDR1 MNHEY and CDR2 SVGAGI. V lost 9 bases to trimming and J lost 7 bases, with 18 bases between them. Here the CDR3 reads CARGGRGPSGELFF. The DNA for the CDR3 is TGTGCCAGGGGGGGGAGGGGGCCGAGCGGGGAGCTGTTTTTT.

This clone has a handful of counts. This CDR3 is also generated by other DNA sequences in the sample. The rearrangement uses TRBV19 and TRBJ1-3; no reliable D call. CDR3 size: 13 residues. Trimming removed 4 bases at V and 4 bases at J, with 8 bases between. Germline V gives CDR1 LNHDA, CDR2 SQIVND (reference sequence). CDR3 nucleotide sequence: TGTGCCAGTAGTAAGGAGCGGGGAAACACCATATATTTT. This translates into CASSKERGNTIYF.

The chain is built from TRBV7-2 and TRBJ1-5; the D is unclear. The germline gives CDR1 SGHTA, CDR2 FQGNSA. The V gene lost 4 bases and the J gene lost 0 bases, with 16 bases spanning the gap. This CDR3 region has 17 residues. The CDR3 spells CASSSGVGSYSNQPQHF. In nucleotides, the CDR3 is TGTGCCAGCAGCTCAGGTGTCGGATCGTATAGCAATCAGCCCCAGCATTTT.